This TCR beta chain came from a study of technical replicates of blood from four donors. CDR1 is SGHTA, CDR2 FQGTGA, per germline. The CDR3 sequence is 14 residues long. Trimming removed 4 bases from V and 4 bases from J; junction bases left unmatched: 2. Generated by immunoSEQ multiplex PCR, the TCRdb table keeps only in-frame clones and is missing some. This table has 60,000 to 90,000 clones, around 97% appearing once. The sample consisted of T cells isolated from PBMCs. V and J are TRBV7-3 and TRBJ2-5, with 11 positions matching TRBD2. The TCR sequence derives from a human donor in good health. CDR3 DNA sequence: TGTGCCAGCAGCTCCGGACTAGCGGGAGAGACCCAGTACTTC. Translating gives CASSSGLAGETQYF. The full variable domain, in which reference TRBV7-3 and TRBJ2-5 provide the parts outside the CDR3, is GAGVSQTPSNKVTEKGKYVELRCDPISGHTALYWYRQSLGQGPEFLIYFQGTGAADDSGLPNDRFFAVRPEGSVSTLKIQRTERGDSAVYLCASSSGLAGETQYFGPGTRLLVL.